These T cell receptor beta chains were read from a single sample in a study of OX40 agonist ivuxolimab in advanced cancers. Assay: immunoSEQ multiplex PCR; the TCRdb copy retains only in-frame clones and omits some. The sample gives about 40,000 clones, about 88% of which show up once; around 17% is in the top ten. Source: CD4+ or CD8+ T cells sorted from blood, taken in a trial of the OX40 agonist ivuxolimab. These receptor sequences come from an adult with an advanced solid tumor such as melanoma, head and neck, liver or kidney cancer. CDR3s include the opening cysteine and the closing phenylalanine or tryptophan. Each record gives: V gene, CDR3 protein.

>TRBV9
CASSVVGGSDTQYF
>TRBV19
CASSTGQGRIHNQPQHF
>TRBV7-2
CASTPISGIRGQPQHF
>TRBV19
CASSPRPPPGFGNTIYF
>TRBV9
CASSVEASGYYEQYF
>TRBV5-5
CASSPRGAGRSKTQYF
>TRBV6-1
CASSDKDRVIAKNIQYF
>TRBV7-6
CASSLERGWEKLFF
>TRBV27
CASSLIQTGDRGGAFF
>TRBV4-3
CASSQYQGLIYEQYF
>TRBV9
CASSIGGVSYEQYF
>TRBV7-9
CASSLLNEQFF
>TRBV4-3
CASSQVYNFGTGGLGDTEAFF
>TRBV19
CASSVSPALHSGRAASQETQYF
>TRBV5-6
CASSLWDSLYSNQPQHF
>TRBV4-2
CASSPAPGQGFLFLLNSGNTIYF
>TRBV5-1
CASSPGALGAFF
>TRBV19
CASSSRGEPGQPQHF
>TRBV6-5
CASSSTGEWNEQFF
>TRBV10-3
CAIRPTGVYDGYTF
>TRBV7-8
CASSLAREPSTDTQYF
>TRBV4-1
CASSQEGPGSQFF
>TRBV10-1
CAGTGTGCREQYF
>TRBV15
CATSRSRQLLNTEAFF
>TRBV7-9
CASSLGTALGEAFF
>TRBV4-2
CASSQQTGGANTGELFF